These T cell receptor beta chains were read from a single sample in a study of blood T cell repertoires in COVID-19. Clones were sequenced by immunoSEQ multiplex PCR, and TCRdb holds only the in-frame ones, with some missing. The sample records roughly 56,000 clones, 85% to 90% being singletons. Material for sequencing was peripheral blood. These receptors were collected from a woman in her sixties or seventies with COVID-19, enrolled during active disease. The CDR3 runs from the conserved cysteine through the conserved F or W. D genes are given only for firm matches. Size is stated for part of the rows, as once, few or many counts, or as a class when the clone is expanded.

TRBJ1-5,-,TRBD1,TRBV28,TGTGCCAGCAGTACCACCGGGACAGCCACCGGTCAGCCCCAGCATTTT,CASSTTGTATGQPQHF
TRBJ1-2,-,-,TRBV19,TGTGCCACCTCCGCGACGGCAGGGAACTATGGCTACACCTTC,CATSATAGNYGYTF
TRBJ2-1,once,TRBD2,TRBV2,TGTGCCAGCAGTGAAGCCTTAAGGCGGGAGATAGGTGAGCAGTTCTTC,CASSEALRREIGEQFF
TRBJ2-3,-,TRBD2,TRBV30,TGTGCCTGGAGTGTAGGGCTAGCGGGAGTAGAAGATACGCAGTATTTT,CAWSVGLAGVEDTQYF
TRBJ1-2,-,-,TRBV27,TGTGCCATTCCAGCGGGGGGAGAAGATGGCTACACCTTC,CAIPAGGEDGYTF
TRBJ2-5,-,-,TRBV7-9,TGTGCCAGCAGCTTAGACAGTTACCAAGAGACCCAGTACTTC,CASSLDSYQETQYF
TRBJ1-1,-,TRBD1,TRBV11-3,TGTGCCAGCAGCCCGTCACATTTACAGGGGGAGAACACTGAAGCTTTCTTT,CASSPSHLQGENTEAFF
TRBJ1-1,-,-,TRBV5-1,TGCGCCAGCAGCTTGGGGTTTGCGGCTGAAGCTTTCTTT,CASSLGFAAEAFF
TRBJ2-7,-,TRBD1,TRBV2,TGTGCCTCCCAACCCGACAGGGGACTCTACGAGCAGTACTTC,CASQPDRGLYEQYF
TRBJ2-2,-,-,TRBV7-9,TGTGCCAGCAGCTTACAGGTTCCCGCGAACACCGGGGAGCTGTTTTTT,CASSLQVPANTGELFF
TRBJ1-6,few,-,TRBV2,TGTGCCAGCAGCCCACTAATTAATGCTTCACCCCTCCACTTT,CASSPLINASPLHF
TRBJ1-6,-,-,TRBV6-5,TGTGCCAGCAGTTACAAAACTCCTATCCGAGGTTCACCCCTCCACTTT,CASSYKTPIRGSPLHF
TRBJ2-7,-,-,TRBV11-3,TGTGCCAGCAGCTTAAGGTCGGGAAGGTCCTACGAGCAGTACTTC,CASSLRSGRSYEQYF
TRBJ2-1,-,-,TRBV11-3,TGTGCCAGCAGCTTAGGCGGGGCGGGGAGCTCCTACAATGAGCAGTTCTTC,CASSLGGAGSSYNEQFF
TRBJ2-7,-,-,TRBV3-1/TRBV3-2,TGTGCCAGCGCCCGACACCCGGATTACGAGCAGTACTTC,CASARHPDYEQYF
TRBJ2-1,once,-,TRBV12-3/TRBV12-4,TGTGCCAGCACCGGAGGAGCCAATGAGCAGTTCTTC,CASTGGANEQFF
TRBJ2-2,-,TRBD1,TRBV7-9,TGTGCCAGCAGCTCATGGACAGGGGGAACCGGGGAGCTGTTTTTT,CASSSWTGGTGELFF
TRBJ2-1,-,TRBD1,TRBV24-1,TGTGCCACCAGTGATTGGTCCGGGACAGGGGGCGGCGATGAGCAGTTCTTC,CATSDWSGTGGGDEQFF
TRBJ2-7,-,TRBD1,TRBV12-5,TGTGCTAGTGGCCCTACCGGGACAGGGGCCAAGCAGTACTTC,CASGPTGTGAKQYF
TRBJ2-2,-,TRBD2,TRBV30,TGTGCCTGGACTCGAAGCGGGGGGACCGGGGAGCTGTTTTTT,CAWTRSGGTGELFF
TRBJ1-4,once,-,TRBV20-1,TGCAGTGCTAGTACAGGGTATAATGAAAAACTGTTTTTT,CSASTGYNEKLFF
TRBJ2-2,-,TRBD2,TRBV7-9,TGTGCCAGCAGCAAGACTAGCTCAACCGGGGAGCTGTTTTTT,CASSKTSSTGELFF
TRBJ1-1,-,TRBD1,TRBV6-2/TRBV6-3,TGTGCCAGCAGTGACTCTGGGCAGGGGGGCTTGAACACTGAAGCTTTCTTT,CASSDSGQGGLNTEAFF
TRBJ1-5,-,TRBD1,TRBV2,TGTGCCAGCAGGGCAGGGGGGAGCAATCAGCCCCAGCATTTT,CASRAGGSNQPQHF
TRBJ1-5,few,TRBD1,TRBV7-9,TGTGCCAGCAGCTTAGGGGACAGGATTAATCAGCCCCAGCATTTT,CASSLGDRINQPQHF
TRBJ2-7,few,TRBD1,TRBV28,TGTGCCAGCAGTTTTAGAGGACAGGCGGCCTACGAGCAGTACTTC,CASSFRGQAAYEQYF
TRBJ1-3,-,TRBD1,TRBV10-3,TGTGCCATCAGCTATACAGGGGGCTTCTCTGGAAACACCATATATTTT,CAISYTGGFSGNTIYF
TRBJ1-1,-,-,TRBV4-3,TGCGCCAGCAGCCAAGACGCGATCGGGAGTACTGAAGCTTTCTTT,CASSQDAIGSTEAFF
TRBJ2-1,-,-,TRBV28,TGTGCCAGCCGACCGCTGGGCCTAAGCTCCTACAATGAGCAGTTCTTC,CASRPLGLSSYNEQFF
TRBJ2-2,-,TRBD1,TRBV30,TGTGCCTGGAGGGATCAGGGGGCTCGCGGCACCGGGGAGCTGTTTTTT,CAWRDQGARGTGELFF
TRBJ2-7,once,-,TRBV6-5,TGTGCCAGCAGTTACTCGAAAGTGGGAGCCTACGAGCAGTACTTC,CASSYSKVGAYEQYF
TRBJ2-2,once,-,TRBV10-1,TGCGCCAGCAGAGCCACAGCGAACACCGGGGAGCTGTTTTTT,CASRATANTGELFF
TRBJ1-1,-,-,TRBV6-5,TGTGCCAGCAGTTACTCGATGAGAGACTCTGAAGCTTTCTTT,CASSYSMRDSEAFF
TRBJ2-7,-,-,TRBV19,TGTGCCAGTAGTATCATGGGAGGAGGCTACGAGCAGTACTTC,CASSIMGGGYEQYF
TRBJ1-5,-,-,TRBV12-5,TGTGCTAGTGGTTTGGTACAGGGACGGGTAAATCAGCCCCAGCATTTT,CASGLVQGRVNQPQHF
TRBJ2-7,-,-,TRBV19,TGTGCCAGTAGTGCTCGAGACACTCGGGAGCAGTACTTC,CASSARDTREQYF
TRBJ2-5,-,-,TRBV19,TGTGCCAGTAGTATAGTGGACCGGGGAGAGACCCAGTACTTC,CASSIVDRGETQYF
TRBJ1-5,-,TRBD1,TRBV5-1,TGCGCCAGCAGCTCTGGACAGGGGGATCAGCCCCAGCATTTT,CASSSGQGDQPQHF
TRBJ2-3,-,-,TRBV6-6,TGTGCCAGCAGTTCCACTCTGGGTGGAGGCACAGATACGCAGTATTTT,CASSSTLGGGTDTQYF
TRBJ1-1,-,-,TRBV7-8,TGTGCCAGCAGCCCCGCGAGGCGGGGGACTGAAGCTTTCTTT,CASSPARRGTEAFF